The 15 T cell receptor beta chains below come from one sample, sequenced in a study of blood T cell repertoires in COVID-19. The assay was immunoSEQ multiplex PCR, and TCRdb's table has in-frame clones only and misses some. The table lists about 120,000 clones, approximately 74% of them singletons. The sample was peripheral blood. The receptors stem from a woman between 70 and 85 years old with acute or convalescent COVID-19.

The chain is built from TRBV6-5 and TRBJ1-1, with 11 positions matching TRBD1. V shed 6 bases and J 5 bases; nucleotides not matched to a gene: 5. Germline assignment: CDR1 MNHEY and CDR2 SVGAGI. The CDR3 contains 14 residues. CDR3 coding DNA: TGTGCCAGCAGCCCGGGACAGGGGGGGACTGAAGCTTTCTTT. Amino acids: CASSPGQGGTEAFF.

The rearrangement uses TRBV5-4 and TRBJ2-1; a possible D gene is TRBD2 (5 bases). The germline gives CDR1 SGHNT, CDR2 YYREEE (reference sequence). The CDR3 contains 15 residues. The V and J ends lost 4 bases and 0 bases respectively, with 11 bases between them. The CDR3 loop is CASSGGLPSYNEQFF. CDR3 nucleotides: TGTGCCAGCAGCGGCGGACTTCCCTCCTACAATGAGCAGTTCTTC.

The chain is built from TRBV7-9 and TRBJ2-5; 8 bases agree with TRBD2. V lost 8 bases to trimming and J lost 11 bases; unmatched junction nucleotides: 13. The CDR3 extends over 13 amino acids. CDR1 SEHNR and CDR2 FQNEAQ come from the germline V gene (reference sequence). The CDR3 protein is CASHLPGLENQYF. Here the CDR3 DNA reads TGTGCCAGCCACCTGCCGGGACTAGAAAATCAGTACTTC.

This chain uses TRBV28 with TRBJ1-2, with 9 positions matching TRBD1. Germline CDR1 MDHEN, CDR2 SYDVKM. V lost 5 bases to trimming and J lost 2 bases; unmatched junction nucleotides: 6. The CDR3 length is 15 residues. CDR3 coding DNA: TGTGCCAGCAGTACCGGGACAGGGTTAAACTATGGCTACACCTTC. Residues: CASSTGTGLNYGYTF.

CDR3 sequence reads: CASSWDLAANEQFF. The CDR3 DNA is TGCGCCAGCAGCTGGGATCTAGCGGCAAATGAGCAGTTCTTC. The chain has TRBV5-1 and TRBJ2-1; 7 bases align to TRBD2. The CDR3 has 14 amino acids. The germline CDR1 and CDR2 sequences are SGHRS and YFSETQ. The junction had 7 bases not matched to a gene; V was cut back by 3 bases and J by 7 bases. Variable domain in full (rest from reference TRBV5-1 and TRBJ2-1): KAGVTQTPRYLIKTRGQQVTLSCSPISGHRSVSWYQQTPGQGLQFLFEYFSETQRNKGNFPGRFSGRQFSNSRSEMNVSTLELGDSALYLCASSWDLAANEQFFGPGTRLTVL.

This clone has a single count. The chain is built from TRBV10-3 and TRBJ1-2; TRBD1 matches 8 bases. J was trimmed by 4 bases and V by 6 bases; bases with no gene match: 13. CDR1 ENHRY and CDR2 SYGVKD come from the germline V gene. The CDR3 spans 16 residues. CDR3 sequence: CAISAGGQGPSYGYTF. The DNA of the CDR3 is TGTGCCATCAGCGCCGGCGGACAGGGACCCTCCTATGGCTACACCTTC.

V usage is TRBV11-2 and J usage is TRBJ1-2; unclear D gene. Trimming pared 4 bases from V and 4 bases from J, leaving 16 bases between. There are 15 residues in the CDR3. CDR1 is SGHAT and CDR2 is FQNNGV in the germline V gene. The CDR3 spells CASSSIIRISYGYTF. DNA for the CDR3: TGTGCCAGCAGCTCTATCATCCGTATATCCTATGGCTACACCTTC.

This rearrangement joins TRBV7-9 to TRBJ1-1; 7 positions match TRBD1. This CDR3 region has 17 residues. Trimming removed 1 base from V and 4 bases from J; junction bases left unmatched: 12. CDR1 is SEHNR and CDR2 is FQNEAQ in the germline V gene (reference sequence). CDR3 amino acids: CASSLDGLRGRGTEAFF. CDR3 DNA sequence: TGTGCCAGCAGCTTAGACGGGTTGAGGGGGCGCGGCACTGAAGCTTTCTTT. The whole variable domain, remainder taken from reference TRBV7-9 and TRBJ1-1, is DTGVSQNPRHKITKRGQNVTFRCDPISEHNRLYWYRQTLGQGPEFLTYFQNEAQLEKSRLLSDRFSAERPKGSFSTLEIQRTEQGDSAMYLCASSLDGLRGRGTEAFFGQGTRLTVV.

J is TRBJ1-2 and V is TRBV18, with TRBD1 matching 9 bases. This CDR3 comprises 15 residues. CDR1 and CDR2 (germline): KGHSH, LQKENI. V shed 2 bases and J 0 bases; nucleotides not matched to a gene: 1. CDR3: CASSPRDRANYGYTF. The CDR3 nucleotides read TGTGCCAGCTCACCAAGGGACAGGGCTAACTATGGCTACACCTTC.

The count of this clone is one. V usage is TRBV2 and J usage is TRBJ2-3; 7 bases are shared with TRBD2. The V and J ends lost 7 bases and 1 base, in that order; junction bases with no gene match: 5. This CDR3 spans 14 amino acids. In germline, CDR1 is SNHLY, CDR2 FYNNEI. CDR3 in amino acids: CASIWLAGTDTQYF. CDR3 nucleotide sequence: TGTGCCAGCATCTGGCTAGCGGGCACAGATACGCAGTATTTT.

The rearrangement uses TRBV18 and TRBJ1-3; 9 bases map to TRBD1. CDR1 KGHSH and CDR2 LQKENI come from the germline V gene. The CDR3 sequence is 15 residues long. Trimming removed 3 bases from V and 2 bases from J; junction bases left unmatched: 2. As DNA, the CDR3 is TGTGCCAGCTCACCCCGGGACAGGGCTGGAAACACCATATATTTT. Its protein is CASSPRDRAGNTIYF.

This clone has only a few counts. The J gene is TRBJ2-7, the V gene TRBV5-6; a weak D match, TRBD2 (6 bases). Trimming pared 3 bases from V and 2 bases from J, leaving 12 bases between. The CDR3 covers 14 residues. The germline gives CDR1 SGHDT, CDR2 YYEEEE. The CDR3 loop reads CASSWGVRAYEQYF. CDR3 bases: TGTGCCAGCAGCTGGGGGGTCAGAGCCTACGAGCAGTACTTC.

This clone was seen a few times. The chain carries TRBV10-3 and TRBJ2-7, with D possibly TRBD1 on 6 matching bases. With 2 bases removed from V and 6 bases from J, the gap between germline ends came to 14 bases. Germline CDR1 reads ENHRY; CDR2 reads SYGVKD. This CDR3 has 14 amino acids. In DNA, the CDR3 is TGTGCCATCAGTGAGCCCCATATACAGGGCGAGCAGTACTTC. Translated: CAISEPHIQGEQYF.

The chain is built from TRBV6-6 and TRBJ2-7, with D possibly being TRBD1 (6 bases). CDR1 and CDR2 (germline): MNHNY, SVGAGI (reference sequence). There are 15 residues in the CDR3. Between the trimmed V and J ends, which lost 6 bases and 1 base, there was a span of 16 bases. The CDR3 sequence is CASSHGSTGSYEQYF. The CDR3 nucleotides read TGTGCCAGCAGCCACGGGTCGACAGGATCCTACGAGCAGTACTTC.

The genes are TRBV5-4 and TRBJ2-7; maybe TRBD2 (7 bases). The germline V and J ends were trimmed by 4 bases and 11 bases, with 19 bases remaining between them. The CDR3 totals 13 residues. Germline V gives CDR1 SGHNT, CDR2 YYREEE (reference sequence). CDR3 sequence (DNA): TGTGCCAGCAGCGATTTTCGGGGGGCACCTGAGTACTTC. Its protein is CASSDFRGAPEYF.